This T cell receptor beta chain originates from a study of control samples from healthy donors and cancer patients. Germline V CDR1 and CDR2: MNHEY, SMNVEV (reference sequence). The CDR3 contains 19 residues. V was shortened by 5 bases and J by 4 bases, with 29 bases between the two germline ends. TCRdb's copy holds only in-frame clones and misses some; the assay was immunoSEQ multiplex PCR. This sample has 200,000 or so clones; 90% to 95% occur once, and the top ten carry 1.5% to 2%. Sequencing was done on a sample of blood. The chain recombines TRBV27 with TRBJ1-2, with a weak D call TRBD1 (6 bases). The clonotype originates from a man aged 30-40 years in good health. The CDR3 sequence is CASSRQFNRANLFLYGYTF. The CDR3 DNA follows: TGTGCCAGCAGTAGACAATTCAACAGGGCTAACCTCTTCCTCTATGGCTACACCTTC.